This T cell receptor beta chain was sequenced for a study of blood T cell repertoires in COVID-19. Background on the study: Acute and convalescent COVID-19 specimens originated in the United States, Italy and Spain. T cells, B-cell-depleted T cells, or PBMCs provided the cDNA or gDNA that served as material.

Original analysis: Researchers report that nucleated cell counts were estimated from reference gene primer amplification. Some clones are missing from TCRdb's copy, which holds only in-frame ones; the method was immunoSEQ multiplex PCR. For V, J and clone size, that table is used; D and trimming come from the DNA. The sample has about 70,000 clones; over 75% are singletons. The sequence was collected from a man aged 50-60 years with acute or convalescent COVID-19. Sample: peripheral blood.

In DNA, the CDR3 is TGTGCCAGCAGCGATTGGACAGGGGCTTACACAGATACGCAGTATTTT. Its protein is CASSDWTGAYTDTQYF. The V and J genes are TRBV7-2 and TRBJ2-3; 9 bases map to TRBD1. The V and J ends lost 5 bases and 2 bases, in that order; junction bases with no gene match: 8. The CDR3 extends over 16 amino acids. Per the germline V gene, CDR1 is SGHTA and CDR2 is FQGNSA.